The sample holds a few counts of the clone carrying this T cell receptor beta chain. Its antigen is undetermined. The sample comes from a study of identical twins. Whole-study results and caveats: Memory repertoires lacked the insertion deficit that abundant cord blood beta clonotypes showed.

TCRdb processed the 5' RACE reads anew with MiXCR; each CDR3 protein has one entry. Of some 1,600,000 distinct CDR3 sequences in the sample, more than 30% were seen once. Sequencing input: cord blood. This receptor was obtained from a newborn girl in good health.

DNA of the CDR3: TGTGCCAGCAGCCAAAATAGCGGGAGGGCCTCCTACGAGCAGTACTTC. It yields the protein CASSQNSGRASYEQYF. This chain joins TRBV3-1 and TRBJ2-7; 11 bases are shared with TRBD2. V dropped 2 bases and J dropped 0; count of bases not matched to a gene: 3. Germline V lookup: CDR1 LGHDT, CDR2 YNNKEL (reference sequence). There are 16 residues in the CDR3.